This T cell receptor (beta chain) came from a study of T cells after posttransplantation cyclophosphamide. Study findings and constraints: TRB overlap between skin or GI tissue T cells and blood was limited. Recipient CMV seropositivity and CMV reactivation strongly tracked TRB clonality. Donor CD8+ memory clones often dominated recipient blood repertoires at later times.

Trimming removed 0 bases at V and 3 bases at J, with 14 bases between. There are 17 residues in the CDR3. CDR1 and CDR2 from the germline V gene are LGHNA and YSLEER. For this clone: Its target is not known.

Busulfan-fludarabine conditioning, marrow transplant, and cyclophosphamide on days +3 and +4 were administered. Sequenced by immunoSEQ multiplex PCR; TCRdb stores in-frame clones only, minus some. The sample has about 19,000 clones; about 68% are singletons. The chain uses TRBV4-3 and TRBJ2-2, with D possibly TRBD2 on 5 matching bases. This sequence originates from a male patient aged 30 to 39 who received an allogeneic stem cell transplant from a related donor, was CMV-positive, and had acute GVHD only. Certain T cells may be donor cells from the graft. Source: PBMCs, taken after an allogeneic stem cell transplant with post-transplant cyclophosphamide. CDR3 bases: TGCGCCAGCAGCCAAGAACCCGTTGGGGAGTACACCGGGGAGCTGTTTTTT. Its protein is CASSQEPVGEYTGELFF.